The rows below give T cell receptor beta chains drawn from one sample of a study of blood T cells in healthy people across ages. One entry per CDR3 protein, called by TCRdb with MiXCR from the 5' RACE reads. Of some 1.6 million distinct CDR3 sequences in the sample, almost 35% were seen once. The source material was blood. These receptor sequences come from a young woman in good health. Both conserved end residues are part of each CDR3. The order of the fields is CDR3 length, V gene, CDR3 protein.

16,TRBV5-1,CASSPGLAGGLYEQYF
14,TRBV9,CASSVGGLNYGYTF
13,TRBV20-1,CSARGQEVYEQYF
15,TRBV15,CATSSPGDAGYEQYF
15,TRBV4-2,CASSHLAGGQETQYF
15,TRBV7-9,CASSSTRGGITEAFF
16,TRBV4-2,CASSPRDRGLWETQYF
17,TRBV20-1,CSATQTADRGQIYGYTF
15,TRBV2,CASSEALAGSYGYTF
14,TRBV6-5,CASSYAGENYGYTF
13,TRBV25-1,CASSEYRGGEQYF
17,TRBV12-3/TRBV12-4,CASSGRRGDGTNEKLFF
14,TRBV4-1,CASSQGEDNNEQFF
16,TRBV6-1,CASSGTPPYSNQPQHF
15,TRBV12-3/TRBV12-4,CASSPRRLTTDTQYF
15,TRBV5-6,CASSLASGRSHEQYF
14,TRBV18,CASSPGTGESEQYF
15,TRBV25-1,CASSEGWANKNIQYF
12,TRBV29-1,CSVGLGEETQYF
15,TRBV20-1,CSARAETATNQPQHF
13,TRBV7-6,CASSLGHLETQYF
17,TRBV7-6,CASSLVSRVRNTGELFF
14,TRBV12-3/TRBV12-4,CASSLAGLEDTQYF
12,TRBV20-1,CSASPRGHGYTF
14,TRBV6-1,CASWSSVGQETQYF
15,TRBV20-1,CSAKASGLAGIEQYF
13,TRBV6-5,CASRYSSWSGQFF
13,TRBV29-1,CSVGTGGHNEQFF
14,TRBV27,CASSLWGPKNIQYF
16,TRBV5-5,CASSSTLRGSSYEQYF
20,TRBV6-5,CASSYSRSSSGGRFYNEQFF
15,TRBV5-1,CASSLGHPSTDTQYF
16,TRBV7-9,CASSLGTGRNSQPQHF
14,TRBV20-1,CSAPKHPMNTEAFF
14,TRBV6-6,CASDRTPGADTQYF
15,TRBV24-1,CATSDPKIYTGELFF
15,TRBV2,CATGTSGMSADTQYF
12,TRBV20-1,CSALNTGYGYTF
18,TRBV5-1,CASSLSRIGTRLHNEQFF
14,TRBV10-3,CAIRETEQGSGYTF
15,TRBV18,CASSSSGYSNQPQHF
18,TRBV7-2,CASSLTRRTGDRGYGYTF
14,TRBV6-4,CASSPDMGRSEAFF
13,TRBV3-1,CASSLEGGPEAFF
16,TRBV20-1,CSARDRARGLDYGYTF